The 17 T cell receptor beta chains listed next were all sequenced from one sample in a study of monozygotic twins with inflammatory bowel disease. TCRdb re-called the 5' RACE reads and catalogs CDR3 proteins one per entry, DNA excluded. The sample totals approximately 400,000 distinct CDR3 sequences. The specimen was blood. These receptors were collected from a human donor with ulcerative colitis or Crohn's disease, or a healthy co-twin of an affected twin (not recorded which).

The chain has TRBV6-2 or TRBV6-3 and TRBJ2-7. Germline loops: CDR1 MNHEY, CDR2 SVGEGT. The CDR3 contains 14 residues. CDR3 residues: CASSYHQGSYEQYF.

The CDR3 is CASSPQHSNEQFF. V is TRBV6-2 or TRBV6-3 and J is TRBJ2-1. The CDR3 has 13 residues. Germline V gene sequence: CDR1 MNHEY, CDR2 SVGEGT.

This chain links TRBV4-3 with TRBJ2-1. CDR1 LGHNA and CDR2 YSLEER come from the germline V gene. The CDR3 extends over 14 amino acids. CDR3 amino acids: CASSQEGTYNEQFF.

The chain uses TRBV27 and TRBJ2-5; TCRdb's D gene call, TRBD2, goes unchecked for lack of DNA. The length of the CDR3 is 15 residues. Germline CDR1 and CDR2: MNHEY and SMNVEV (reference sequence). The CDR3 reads CASRHGVAGNRAQYF.

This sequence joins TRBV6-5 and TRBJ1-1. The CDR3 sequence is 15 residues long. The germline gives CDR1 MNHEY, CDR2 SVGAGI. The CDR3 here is CASSYGLGPYTEAFF.

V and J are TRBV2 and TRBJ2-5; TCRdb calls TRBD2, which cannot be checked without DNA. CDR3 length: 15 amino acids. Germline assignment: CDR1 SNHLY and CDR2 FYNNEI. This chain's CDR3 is CASNPRGGVLETQYF. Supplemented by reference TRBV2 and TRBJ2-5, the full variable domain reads EPEVTQTPSHQVTQMGQEVILRCVPISNHLYFYWYRQILGQKVEFLVSFYNNEISEKSEIFDDQFSVERPDGSNFTLKIRSTKLEDSAMYFCASNPRGGVLETQYFGPGTRLLVL.

CDR3 residues: CASSYWGTNTEAFF. The V and J genes are TRBV6-2 or TRBV6-3 and TRBJ1-1. CDR1 and CDR2 (germline): MNHEY, SVGEGT. The CDR3 sequence is 14 residues long.

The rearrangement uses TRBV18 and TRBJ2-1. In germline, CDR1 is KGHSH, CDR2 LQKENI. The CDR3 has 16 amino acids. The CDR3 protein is CASSPPSGGSYNEQFF.

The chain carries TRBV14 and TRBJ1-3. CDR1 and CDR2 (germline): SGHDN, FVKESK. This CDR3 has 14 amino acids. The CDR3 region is CASSQGVSGNTIYF.

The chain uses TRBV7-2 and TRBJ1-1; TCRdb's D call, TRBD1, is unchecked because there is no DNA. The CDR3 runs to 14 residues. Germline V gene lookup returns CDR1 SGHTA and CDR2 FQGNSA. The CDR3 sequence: CASSLVPGLTEAFF.

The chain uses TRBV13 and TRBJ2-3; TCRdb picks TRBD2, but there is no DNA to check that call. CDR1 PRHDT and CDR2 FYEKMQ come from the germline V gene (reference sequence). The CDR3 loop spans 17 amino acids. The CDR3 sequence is CASSLEPRGAGADTQYF.

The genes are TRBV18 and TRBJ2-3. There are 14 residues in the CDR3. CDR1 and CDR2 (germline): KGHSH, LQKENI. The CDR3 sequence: CASSPLVGTDTQYF.

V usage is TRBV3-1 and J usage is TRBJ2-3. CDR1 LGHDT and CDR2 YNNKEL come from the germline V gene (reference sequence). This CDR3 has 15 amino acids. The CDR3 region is CASSLRQTSTDTQYF.

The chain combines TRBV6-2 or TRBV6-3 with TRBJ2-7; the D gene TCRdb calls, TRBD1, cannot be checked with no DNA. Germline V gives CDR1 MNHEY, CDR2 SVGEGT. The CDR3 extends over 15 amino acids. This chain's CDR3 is CASSYPRQGGYEQYF.

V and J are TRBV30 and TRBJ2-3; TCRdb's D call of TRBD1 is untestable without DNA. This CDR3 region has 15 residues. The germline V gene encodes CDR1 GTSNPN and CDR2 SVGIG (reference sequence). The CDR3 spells CAWRAGTGGAYGQYF.

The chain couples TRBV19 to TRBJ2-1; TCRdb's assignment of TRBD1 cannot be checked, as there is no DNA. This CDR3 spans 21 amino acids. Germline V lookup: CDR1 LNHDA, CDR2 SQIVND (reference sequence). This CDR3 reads CASSGPSPGQAYRYSYNEQFF.

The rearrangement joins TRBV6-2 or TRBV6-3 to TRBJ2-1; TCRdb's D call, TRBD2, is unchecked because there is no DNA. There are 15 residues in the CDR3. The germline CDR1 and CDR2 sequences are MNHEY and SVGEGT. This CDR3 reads CASSSPGLATREQFF.